These 26 T cell receptor beta chains were sequenced from one sample in a study of T cell responses to AZD1222 COVID-19 vaccine. Using immunoSEQ multiplex PCR, the repertoire was profiled, and TCRdb retains in-frame clones only, with some absent. The data hold approximately 110,000 clones, with approximately 90% observed a single time. Source: peripheral blood, taken on day 0 of AZD1222 vaccination. All receptors derive from an adult in good health.

The V call is TRBV21-1, the J call TRBJ2-7; the table calls TRBD2, which could not be checked here. TRBV21-1 is a pseudogene locus. This CDR3 comprises 15 residues. CDR3 protein: CASSPPGREAYEQYF. CDR3 sequence (DNA): TGTGCCAGCAGCCCTCCGGGGCGGGAGGCTTACGAGCAGTACTTC.

V usage is TRBV6-5 and J usage is TRBJ2-6; D is undetermined. CDR1 and CDR2 from the germline V gene are MNHEY and SVGAGI. The CDR3 is made up of 15 amino acids. Trimming removed 3 bases from V and 0 bases from J, with 6 bases in between. This CDR3 reads CASSYQLSGANVLTF. DNA for the CDR3: TGTGCCAGCAGTTATCAACTCTCTGGGGCCAACGTCCTGACTTTC.

The chain is built from TRBV5-1 and TRBJ1-2; D is unresolved. CDR1 and CDR2 from the germline V gene are SGHRS and YFSETQ. Trimming left V 0 bases short and J 2 bases short, with 8 bases between. The CDR3 loop spans 14 amino acids. The CDR3 region has the DNA TGCGCCAGCAGCTTGGCGCCGGGGAACTATGGCTACACCTTC. It codes for CASSLAPGNYGYTF.

This chain connects TRBV2 to TRBJ2-2; 9 positions match TRBD2. CDR3 length equals 18 residues. Germline V gene data show CDR1 as SNHLY and CDR2 as FYNNEI. Trimming cost V 3 bases and J 5 bases; bases outside gene matches: 13. DNA for the CDR3: TGTGCCAGCAGTGATAGGCGACAGCGGGGGGAAAAGACCGGGGAGCTGTTTTTT. This sequence encodes CASSDRRQRGEKTGELFF.

The CDR3 DNA reads as TGTGCCAGCACCCGAGCGGGGGCGGATACGCAGTATTTT. Translating it yields CASTRAGADTQYF. The chain employs TRBV6-5 and TRBJ2-3, with TRBD2 identical over 8 bases. CDR1 is MNHEY and CDR2 is SVGAGI in the germline V gene. This CDR3 has 13 residues. V shed 7 bases, J shed 6 bases, and the junction held 6 bases outside the gene matches.

This clone has just one count. V usage is TRBV12-3 or TRBV12-4 and J usage is TRBJ1-1; D ambiguous. Trimming took 3 bases from V and 1 from J, leaving 6 bases between them. There are 13 residues in the CDR3. For the CDR3, the DNA is TGTGCCAGCAGTTTTAACGGGAACACTGAAGCTTTCTTT. This gives the protein CASSFNGNTEAFF.

This clone occurred once. The V gene is TRBV5-8, the J gene TRBJ1-4; possible D gene TRBD1, 5 bases. The germline V gene has CDR1 SGHTS and CDR2 YDEGEE. Trimming took 0 bases from V and 4 from J, leaving 13 bases between them. The CDR3 is made up of 16 amino acids. CDR3 in amino acids: CASSLDWGVINEKLFF. The CDR3 DNA reads TGTGCCAGCAGCTTGGATTGGGGGGTCATTAATGAAAAACTGTTTTTT.

The rearrangement links TRBV2 to TRBJ1-5, with D possibly being TRBD1 (6 bases). There are 12 residues in the CDR3. Germline CDR1 reads SNHLY; CDR2 reads FYNNEI. V shed 6 bases and J shed 6 bases, with 9 bases lying between them. The CDR3 sequence: CASRGGAQPQHF. The CDR3 coding sequence is TGTGCCAGCAGGGGGGGGGCTCAGCCCCAGCATTTT.

This sequence joins TRBV6-2 or TRBV6-3 and TRBJ1-2, with 10 bases lining up with TRBD1. Losses at the gene ends were 4 bases for V and 5 bases for J; bases not matched to a gene: 7. The length of the CDR3 is 15 residues. Germline CDR1 and CDR2: MNHEY and SVGEGT. The CDR3 nucleotides read TGTGCCAGCAGTTCCCCGACAGGGGGCCGGTATGGCTACACCTTC. Translation: CASSSPTGGRYGYTF.

The rearrangement links TRBV6-1 to TRBJ2-7, with D perhaps TRBD1 (5 bases). Germline V gene lookup returns CDR1 MNHNS and CDR2 SASEGT. The CDR3 contains 14 residues. V was cut by 1 base and J by 0 bases, with 7 bases left in between. The CDR3 is CASSEGTYSYEQYF. For the CDR3, the DNA is TGTGCCAGCAGTGAAGGGACATACTCCTACGAGCAGTACTTC.

This sequence joins TRBV30 and TRBJ1-2; no clear D. V dropped 1 base and J dropped 4 bases, with 10 bases sitting between them. Germline V gene lookup returns CDR1 GTSNPN and CDR2 SVGIG (reference sequence). This CDR3 is built from 13 residues. In nucleotides, the CDR3 is TGTGCCTGGAGTGAAATGGGAGGCTATGGCTACACCTTC. Its protein is CAWSEMGGYGYTF.

The count of this clone is one. CDR3 bases: TGCGCCAGCAGCTTGATTCCGGGACAGAACACTGAAGCTTTCTTT. Amino acids: CASSLIPGQNTEAFF. This chain connects TRBV5-1 to TRBJ1-1; TRBD1 might be the D (6 bases). Deletions cut 1 base from V and 1 base from J, with 11 bases between. This CDR3 is built from 15 residues. Looked up from germline, CDR1 is SGHRS and CDR2 is YFSETQ. Filled out from reference TRBV5-1 and TRBJ1-1, the complete variable domain reads KAGVTQTPRYLIKTRGQQVTLSCSPISGHRSVSWYQQTPGQGLQFLFEYFSETQRNKGNFPGRFSGRQFSNSRSEMNVSTLELGDSALYLCASSLIPGQNTEAFFGQGTRLTVV.

This chain connects TRBV21-1 to TRBJ1-2. TRBV21-1 is a documented pseudogene. The CDR3 has 14 amino acids. CDR3 sequence reads: CASSKLGYYYGYTF. CDR3 DNA: TGTGCCAGCAGCAAACTAGGGTACTACTATGGCTACACCTTC.

The chain joins TRBV5-6 to TRBJ1-2, with a possible D match to TRBD1 (5 bases). The germline gives CDR1 SGHDT, CDR2 YYEEEE. This CDR3 contains 16 residues. V was trimmed by 0 bases and J by 2 bases, leaving 14 bases between them. CDR3 nucleotide sequence: TGTGCCAGCAGCTTGGGTGGGTCAGGGCCCAACTATGGCTACACCTTC. This codes for CASSLGGSGPNYGYTF.

The V call is TRBV6-5, the J call TRBJ1-6; D gene ambiguous. This CDR3 comprises 14 residues. V was trimmed by 6 bases and J by 10 bases, leaving 16 bases between them. Germline CDR1 MNHEY, CDR2 SVGAGI. The DNA for the CDR3 is TGTGCCAGCAGCCTGGGAGGCGTGGGATCACCCCTCCACTTT. This sequence encodes CASSLGGVGSPLHF.

The V call is TRBV5-1, the J call TRBJ1-2, with D perhaps TRBD1 (5 bases). The V end was cut by 0 bases, the J end by 1 base, with 10 bases between. Looked up from germline, CDR1 is SGHRS and CDR2 is YFSETQ. There are 15 residues in the CDR3. Here the CDR3 DNA reads TGCGCCAGCAGCTTGGCCGGGGCGGGTAACTATGGCTACACCTTC. Its protein is CASSLAGAGNYGYTF.

This clone was counted a single time. The chain joins TRBV7-2 to TRBJ2-7; 8 bases align to TRBD2. Germline assignment: CDR1 SGHTA and CDR2 FQGNSA. The CDR3 contains 14 residues. V trimming: 5 bases; J trimming: 2 bases; junction bases outside the gene matches: 5. CDR3 protein: CASSPLGLAYEQYF. DNA for the CDR3: TGTGCCAGCAGCCCCCTGGGACTAGCCTACGAGCAGTACTTC.

This chain connects TRBV7-9 to TRBJ1-1, with D perhaps TRBD1 (5 bases). Per the germline V gene, CDR1 is SEHNR and CDR2 is FQNEAQ (reference sequence). The CDR3 is made up of 12 amino acids. V was clipped by 3 bases and J by 8 bases, with 10 bases between them. The CDR3 nucleotides are TGTGCCAGCAGCTTCCCCGGGACGGAAGCTTTCTTT. Its protein product is CASSFPGTEAFF.

This chain connects TRBV5-5 to TRBJ2-5; the D gene is possibly TRBD2 (6 bases). The CDR3 contains 18 residues. Trimming took 3 bases from V and 1 from J, leaving 22 bases between them. Per the germline V gene, CDR1 is SGHKS and CDR2 is YYEKEE (reference sequence). The CDR3, as DNA: TGTGCCAGCAGCTCCCGGAGGGATGACAGATATCTCCAAGAGACCCAGTACTTC. Translation: CASSSRRDDRYLQETQYF.

The chain links TRBV2 to TRBJ2-7; 11 nucleotides agree with TRBD2. With 2 bases clipped from V and 4 bases from J, the junction kept 1 base outside the gene matches. The germline gives CDR1 SNHLY, CDR2 FYNNEI. CDR3 size: 14 residues. The CDR3 spells CASSETSGSYEQYF. In DNA form, the CDR3 reads TGTGCCAGCAGTGAAACTAGCGGGAGTTACGAGCAGTACTTC. Looking up the rest from reference TRBV2 and TRBJ2-7 gives the full variable domain: EPEVTQTPSHQVTQMGQEVILRCVPISNHLYFYWYRQILGQKVEFLVSFYNNEISEKSEIFDDQFSVERPDGSNFTLKIRSTKLEDSAMYFCASSETSGSYEQYFGPGTRLTVT.

The V call is TRBV7-9, the J call TRBJ1-4, with D maybe TRBD1 (6 bases). There are 14 residues in the CDR3. V shed 3 bases and J shed 7 bases, with 12 bases lying between them. Germline CDR1 is SEHNR and CDR2 is FQNEAQ (reference sequence). CDR3 in amino acids: CASSFTGAGEKLFF. CDR3 coding DNA: TGTGCCAGCAGCTTCACGGGGGCGGGTGAAAAACTGTTTTTT. The full variable domain, in which reference TRBV7-9 and TRBJ1-4 provide the parts outside the CDR3, is DTGVSQNPRHKITKRGQNVTFRCDPISEHNRLYWYRQTLGQGPEFLTYFQNEAQLEKSRLLSDRFSAERPKGSFSTLEIQRTEQGDSAMYLCASSFTGAGEKLFFGSGTQLSVL.

V is TRBV5-1 and J is TRBJ2-1; the match to TRBD2 covers 8 bases. The CDR3 consists of 16 residues. From germline, CDR1 is SGHRS and CDR2 YFSETQ. Germline trimming cut 7 bases from V and 6 bases from J; bases unmatched to any gene: 15. The CDR3, as DNA: TGCGCCAGCCGTGAGCCCGAACGGGGGGGATTCAATGAGCAGTTCTTC. Translated, it gives CASREPERGGFNEQFF.

V gene TRBV2 combines with J gene TRBJ1-4; 9 nucleotides align to TRBD1. The CDR3 runs to 14 residues. J lost 8 bases, V lost 6 bases, and 7 bases had no gene match. In germline, CDR1 is SNHLY, CDR2 FYNNEI. The CDR3 region is CASSLQGAHEKLFF. The DNA of the CDR3 is TGTGCCAGCAGCCTACAGGGGGCCCACGAAAAACTGTTTTTT.

The chain links TRBV7-9 to TRBJ1-1, with TRBD1 identical over 7 bases. From germline, CDR1 is SEHNR and CDR2 FQNEAQ (reference sequence). The CDR3 loop spans 15 amino acids. V gave up 5 bases and J gave up 0 bases; unmatched junction bases: 6. The CDR3 DNA sequence: TGTGCCAGCAGCCCCCAGGGGGTAATGAACACTGAAGCTTTCTTT. Its protein is CASSPQGVMNTEAFF.

The V and J genes are TRBV4-1 and TRBJ2-7, with TRBD1 identical over 7 bases. The CDR3 extends over 16 amino acids. Germline V gives CDR1 MGHRA, CDR2 YSYEKL. V shed 3 bases and J 0 bases; nucleotides not matched to a gene: 8. The CDR3: CASSQDLRQGSYEQYF. The CDR3 DNA is TGCGCCAGCAGCCAGGACTTACGACAGGGCTCCTACGAGCAGTACTTC.

The chain has TRBV4-2 and TRBJ1-2, with D maybe TRBD1 (5 bases). With 0 bases removed from V and 13 bases from J, the gap between germline ends came to 15 bases. The CDR3 sequence is 13 residues long. CDR1 LGHNA and CDR2 YNFKEQ come from the germline V gene. CDR3 residues: CASSQDGGQRGTF. Written as DNA, the CDR3 is TGTGCCAGCAGCCAAGATGGCGGACAACGTGGCACCTTC.